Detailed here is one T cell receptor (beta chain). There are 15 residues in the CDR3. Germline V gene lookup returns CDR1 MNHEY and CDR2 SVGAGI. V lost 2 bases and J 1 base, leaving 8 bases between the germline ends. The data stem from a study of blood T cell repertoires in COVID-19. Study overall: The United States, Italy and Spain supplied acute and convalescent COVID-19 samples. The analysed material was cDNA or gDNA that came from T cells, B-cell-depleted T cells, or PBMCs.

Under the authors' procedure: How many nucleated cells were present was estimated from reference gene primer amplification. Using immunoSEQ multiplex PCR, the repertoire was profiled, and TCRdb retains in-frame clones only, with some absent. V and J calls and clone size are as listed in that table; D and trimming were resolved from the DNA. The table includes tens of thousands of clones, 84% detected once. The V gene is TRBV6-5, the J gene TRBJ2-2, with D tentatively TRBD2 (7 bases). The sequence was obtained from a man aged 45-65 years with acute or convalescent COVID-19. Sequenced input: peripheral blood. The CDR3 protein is CASSYRGGNTGELFF. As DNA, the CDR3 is TGTGCCAGCAGTTACAGGGGGGGGAACACCGGGGAGCTGTTTTTT.